Listed below are T cell receptor beta chains from one sample, sequenced in a study of cytomegalovirus exposure and HLA in healthy donors. TCRdb's copy holds only in-frame clones and misses some; the assay was immunoSEQ multiplex PCR. Its listing shows some 34,000 clones. Sequencing was carried out using PBMCs. Receptors originate from a woman aged 40 to 50 in good health and CMV-seropositive. Both conserved end residues are part of each CDR3. The order of the fields is CDR3 protein, CDR3 DNA, V gene, J gene, D gene. The D gene is left open where the match is weak.

CDR3aa: CASSQHSDATKNIQYF
CDR3nt: TGCGCCAGCAGCCAACACTCCGATGCGACCAAAAACATTCAGTACTTC
v_gene: TRBV4-1
j_gene: TRBJ2-4
d_gene: .

CDR3aa: CASSRDRDDEKLFF
CDR3nt: TGTGCCAGCAGCAGGGACAGGGATGATGAAAAACTGTTTTTT
v_gene: TRBV5-6
j_gene: TRBJ1-4
d_gene: TRBD1

CDR3aa: CASSPLQRQETQYF
CDR3nt: TGTGCCAGCTCACCATTACAACGACAAGAGACCCAGTACTTC
v_gene: TRBV18
j_gene: TRBJ2-5
d_gene: .

CDR3aa: CASSVVGHLTGELFF
CDR3nt: TGTGCCAGCTCGGTGGTGGGGCATCTCACCGGGGAGCTGTTTTTT
v_gene: TRBV28
j_gene: TRBJ2-2
d_gene: .

CDR3aa: CASSLRQGWRGDTQYF
CDR3nt: TGTGCCAGCAGTCTTCGTCAGGGTTGGCGAGGAGATACGCAGTATTTT
v_gene: TRBV27
j_gene: TRBJ2-3
d_gene: .

CDR3aa: CASMQGADTQYF
CDR3nt: TGTGCCAGCATGCAGGGGGCAGATACGCAGTATTTT
v_gene: TRBV6-6
j_gene: TRBJ2-3
d_gene: TRBD1

CDR3aa: CASSPITDTQYF
CDR3nt: TGTGCCAGCAGCCCTATCACGGATACGCAGTATTTT
v_gene: TRBV7-2
j_gene: TRBJ2-3
d_gene: .

CDR3aa: CATSTIYPETGGVGNQPQHF
CDR3nt: TGTGCCACCAGCACAATCTACCCCGAGACAGGGGGAGTTGGCAATCAGCCCCAGCATTTT
v_gene: TRBV15
j_gene: TRBJ1-5
d_gene: TRBD1

CDR3aa: CASSHGLAADTQYF
CDR3nt: TGTGCCAGCAGCCACGGACTAGCGGCAGATACGCAGTATTTT
v_gene: TRBV7-3
j_gene: TRBJ2-3
d_gene: TRBD2

CDR3aa: CSVKVGAWGEQFF
CDR3nt: TGCAGCGTGAAAGTGGGAGCTTGGGGTGAGCAGTTCTTC
v_gene: TRBV29-1
j_gene: TRBJ2-1
d_gene: .

CDR3aa: CSVPRGGGVRETQYF
CDR3nt: TGCAGCGTCCCTCGAGGTGGAGGGGTCCGGGAGACCCAGTACTTC
v_gene: TRBV29-1
j_gene: TRBJ2-5
d_gene: .

CDR3aa: CASRGAEETQYF
CDR3nt: TGTGCCAGCAGAGGTGCGGAAGAGACCCAGTACTTC
v_gene: TRBV7-6
j_gene: TRBJ2-5
d_gene: .

CDR3aa: CASSLGTASSDNEQFF
CDR3nt: TGTGCCAGCAGTTTAGGGACTGCGAGCTCCGACAATGAGCAGTTCTTC
v_gene: TRBV28
j_gene: TRBJ2-1
d_gene: .

CDR3aa: CASSSDTGELFF
CDR3nt: TGTGCCAGCAGCTCTGACACCGGGGAGCTGTTTTTT
v_gene: TRBV9
j_gene: TRBJ2-2
d_gene: .

CDR3aa: CASSLHISYEQYF
CDR3nt: TGTGCCAGCAGTTTACACATCTCCTACGAGCAGTACTTC
v_gene: TRBV27
j_gene: TRBJ2-7
d_gene: .

CDR3aa: CAWSSSHEQYF
CDR3nt: TGTGCCTGGAGTTCTAGCCACGAGCAGTACTTC
v_gene: TRBV30
j_gene: TRBJ2-7
d_gene: .

CDR3aa: CASSLGAANTGELFF
CDR3nt: TGTGCCAGCAGTCTAGGGGCCGCGAACACCGGGGAGCTGTTTTTT
v_gene: TRBV28
j_gene: TRBJ2-2
d_gene: .

CDR3aa: CASSVRHSNYGYTF
CDR3nt: TGTGCCAGCAGCGTAAGACACTCTAACTATGGCTACACCTTC
v_gene: TRBV5-4
j_gene: TRBJ1-2
d_gene: .

CDR3aa: CASSLPRLAGEKEQFF
CDR3nt: TGTGCCAGTAGTCTCCCCAGACTAGCGGGAGAAAAGGAGCAGTTCTTC
v_gene: TRBV19
j_gene: TRBJ2-1
d_gene: TRBD2

CDR3aa: CASSSPGRGTGELFF
CDR3nt: TGTGCCAGTAGCAGCCCGGGAAGAGGTACCGGGGAGCTGTTTTTT
v_gene: TRBV19
j_gene: TRBJ2-2
d_gene: .

CDR3aa: CASSAGGTGGREQYF
CDR3nt: TGCGCCAGCAGCGCCGGGGGGACAGGGGGCCGGGAGCAGTACTTC
v_gene: TRBV5-1
j_gene: TRBJ2-7
d_gene: TRBD1

CDR3aa: CSVLVSYNEQFF
CDR3nt: TGCAGCGTTCTAGTATCCTACAATGAGCAGTTCTTC
v_gene: TRBV29-1
j_gene: TRBJ2-1
d_gene: .

CDR3aa: CASSRYRGNQPQHF
CDR3nt: TGTGCCAGCAGCCGATACAGGGGCAATCAGCCCCAGCATTTT
v_gene: TRBV6-5
j_gene: TRBJ1-5
d_gene: .

CDR3aa: CASSWGQRGDTQYF
CDR3nt: TGTGCCAGCAGCTGGGGACAGCGGGGGGATACGCAGTATTTT
v_gene: TRBV6-1
j_gene: TRBJ2-3
d_gene: .

CDR3aa: CASSKGPGDETNEKLFF
CDR3nt: TGTGCCAGCAGCAAAGGTCCAGGGGACGAGACTAATGAAAAACTGTTTTTT
v_gene: TRBV21-1
j_gene: TRBJ1-4
d_gene: .

CDR3aa: CASSLDSGGESNEQFF
CDR3nt: TGTGCCAGCAGCTTGGATTCAGGGGGTGAGAGCAATGAGCAGTTCTTC
v_gene: TRBV5-6
j_gene: TRBJ2-1
d_gene: TRBD1

CDR3aa: CAWSPPNTDTQYF
CDR3nt: TGTGCCTGGAGTCCTCCTAACACAGATACGCAGTATTTT
v_gene: TRBV30
j_gene: TRBJ2-3
d_gene: .

CDR3aa: CASRPTGRNQKLFF
CDR3nt: TGTGCCAGCAGGCCGACAGGGCGAAATCAAAAACTGTTTTTT
v_gene: TRBV5-5
j_gene: TRBJ1-4
d_gene: TRBD1

CDR3aa: CASSPSRDTEAFF
CDR3nt: TGTGCCAGCTCACCGAGTCGGGACACTGAAGCTTTCTTT
v_gene: TRBV18
j_gene: TRBJ1-1
d_gene: .

CDR3aa: CASSPGEGSRGYTF
CDR3nt: TGTGCCAGCTCACCAGGGGAGGGGTCACGCGGCTACACCTTC
v_gene: TRBV18
j_gene: TRBJ1-2
d_gene: .

CDR3aa: CASSFSRQGQGYEQYF
CDR3nt: TGCGCCAGCAGTTTCAGCCGACAGGGCCAGGGCTACGAGCAGTACTTC
v_gene: TRBV5-1
j_gene: TRBJ2-7
d_gene: TRBD1

CDR3aa: CASSYQLGPTGELFF
CDR3nt: TGTGCCAGCAGTTACCAGCTGGGGCCCACCGGGGAGCTGTTTTTT
v_gene: TRBV6-5
j_gene: TRBJ2-2
d_gene: .

CDR3aa: CASSQGVGGTTEAFF
CDR3nt: TGTGCCAGCTCACAGGGTGTAGGGGGCACCACTGAAGCTTTCTTT
v_gene: TRBV18
j_gene: TRBJ1-1
d_gene: TRBD1

CDR3aa: CASSDDRAPGYTF
CDR3nt: TGTGCCAGCAGCGACGACAGGGCCCCCGGCTACACCTTC
v_gene: TRBV7-9
j_gene: TRBJ1-2
d_gene: TRBD1

CDR3aa: CATGLAGGGGELFF
CDR3nt: TGTGCCACCGGACTAGCGGGAGGTGGCGGGGAGCTGTTTTTT
v_gene: TRBV10-3
j_gene: TRBJ2-2
d_gene: TRBD2

CDR3aa: CASSFGSSYEQYF
CDR3nt: TGTGCTAGCAGCTTTGGGAGCTCCTACGAGCAGTACTTC
v_gene: TRBV7-7
j_gene: TRBJ2-7
d_gene: .

CDR3aa: CASSTRAGTSREAFF
CDR3nt: TGTGCCAGTAGTACACGTGCTGGGACTTCTCGAGAAGCTTTCTTT
v_gene: TRBV19
j_gene: TRBJ1-1
d_gene: .

CDR3aa: CASSSPRGGYTF
CDR3nt: TGTGCCAGCAGCTCCCCGCGGGGAGGCTACACCTTC
v_gene: TRBV7-9
j_gene: TRBJ1-2
d_gene: .

CDR3aa: CASSVGQVNTEAFF
CDR3nt: TGTGCCAGCAGCGTAGGTCAGGTGAACACTGAAGCTTTCTTT
v_gene: TRBV9
j_gene: TRBJ1-1
d_gene: .

CDR3aa: CACQGETQYF
CDR3nt: TGTGCATGCCAGGGGGAAACCCAGTACTTC
v_gene: TRBV30
j_gene: TRBJ2-7
d_gene: TRBD1

CDR3aa: CATSRGVETGELFF
CDR3nt: TGTGCCACCAGCAGAGGGGTGGAGACCGGGGAGCTGTTTTTT
v_gene: TRBV15
j_gene: TRBJ2-2
d_gene: .

CDR3aa: CASSSPRRRGEEETQYF
CDR3nt: TGTGCCAGCAGCTCCCCCAGGCGGAGAGGGGAGGAAGAGACCCAGTACTTC
v_gene: TRBV9
j_gene: TRBJ2-5
d_gene: .

CDR3aa: CASSLAAGAHDTQYF
CDR3nt: TGTGCCAGCAGCTTAGCAGCGGGAGCACATGATACGCAGTATTTT
v_gene: TRBV7-8
j_gene: TRBJ2-3
d_gene: TRBD2

CDR3aa: CASSLSQASGAYEQYF
CDR3nt: TGTGCCAGCAGTTTATCCCAAGCTAGCGGTGCCTACGAGCAGTACTTC
v_gene: TRBV27
j_gene: TRBJ2-7
d_gene: TRBD2

CDR3aa: CASSLGQGNTGELFF
CDR3nt: TGTGCCAGCAGCTTGGGGCAGGGAAACACCGGGGAGCTGTTTTTT
v_gene: TRBV7-7
j_gene: TRBJ2-2
d_gene: .

CDR3aa: CAWGEMTSGLLDEQFF
CDR3nt: TGTGCCTGGGGGGAGATGACTAGCGGGCTTCTGGATGAGCAGTTCTTC
v_gene: TRBV30
j_gene: TRBJ2-1
d_gene: TRBD2

CDR3aa: CSVEFRGNEQFF
CDR3nt: TGCAGCGTTGAATTTAGGGGCAATGAGCAGTTCTTC
v_gene: TRBV29-1
j_gene: TRBJ2-1
d_gene: .

CDR3aa: CASSFTPPGNTGELFF
CDR3nt: TGTGCCAGTAGCTTTACCCCACCAGGGAACACCGGGGAGCTGTTTTTT
v_gene: TRBV19
j_gene: TRBJ2-2
d_gene: .